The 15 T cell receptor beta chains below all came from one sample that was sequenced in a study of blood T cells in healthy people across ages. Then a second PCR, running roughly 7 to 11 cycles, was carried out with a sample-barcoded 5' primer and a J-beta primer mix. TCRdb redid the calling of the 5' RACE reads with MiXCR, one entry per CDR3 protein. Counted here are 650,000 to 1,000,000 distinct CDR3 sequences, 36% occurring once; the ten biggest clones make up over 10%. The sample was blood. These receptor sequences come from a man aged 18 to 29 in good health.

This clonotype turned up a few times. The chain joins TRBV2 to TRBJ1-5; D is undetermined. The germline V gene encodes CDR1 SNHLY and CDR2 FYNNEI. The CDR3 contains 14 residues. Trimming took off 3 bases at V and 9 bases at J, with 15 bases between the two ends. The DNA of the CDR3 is TGTGCCAGCAGTGATAGTAGACAACCTCGGCCCCAGCATTTT. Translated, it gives CASSDSRQPRPQHF.

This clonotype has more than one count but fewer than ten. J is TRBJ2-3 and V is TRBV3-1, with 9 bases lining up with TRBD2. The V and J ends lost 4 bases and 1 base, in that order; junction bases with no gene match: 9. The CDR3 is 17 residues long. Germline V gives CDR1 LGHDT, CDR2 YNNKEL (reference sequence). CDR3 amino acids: CASSPEWASGGTDTQYF. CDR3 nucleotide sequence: TGTGCCAGCAGCCCCGAGTGGGCTAGCGGGGGCACAGATACGCAGTATTTT.

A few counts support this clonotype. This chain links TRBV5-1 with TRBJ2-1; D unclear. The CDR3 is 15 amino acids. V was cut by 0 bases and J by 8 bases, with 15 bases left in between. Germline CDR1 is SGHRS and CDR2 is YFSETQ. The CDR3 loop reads CASSLESMGFDEQFF. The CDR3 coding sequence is TGCGCCAGCAGCTTGGAATCTATGGGGTTCGATGAGCAGTTCTTC.

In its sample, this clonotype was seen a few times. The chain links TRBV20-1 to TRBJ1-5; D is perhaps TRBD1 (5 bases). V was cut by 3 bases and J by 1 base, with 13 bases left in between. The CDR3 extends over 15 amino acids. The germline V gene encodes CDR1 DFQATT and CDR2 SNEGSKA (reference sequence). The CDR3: CSARGGGRSNQPQHF. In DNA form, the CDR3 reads TGCAGTGCTAGGGGGGGAGGACGGAGCAATCAGCCCCAGCATTTT.

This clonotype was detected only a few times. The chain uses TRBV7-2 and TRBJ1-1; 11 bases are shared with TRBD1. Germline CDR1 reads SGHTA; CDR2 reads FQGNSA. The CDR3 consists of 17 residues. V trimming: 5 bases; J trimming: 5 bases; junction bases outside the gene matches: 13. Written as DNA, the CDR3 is TGTGCCAGCAGCCTACGATGGGACAGGGGGTTTATGACTGAAGCTTTCTTT. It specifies CASSLRWDRGFMTEAFF.

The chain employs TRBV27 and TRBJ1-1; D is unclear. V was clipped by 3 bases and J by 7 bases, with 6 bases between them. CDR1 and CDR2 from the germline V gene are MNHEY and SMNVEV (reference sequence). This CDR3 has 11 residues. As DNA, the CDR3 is TGTGCCAGCAGTTTGGGAGATGAAGCTTTCTTT. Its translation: CASSLGDEAFF.

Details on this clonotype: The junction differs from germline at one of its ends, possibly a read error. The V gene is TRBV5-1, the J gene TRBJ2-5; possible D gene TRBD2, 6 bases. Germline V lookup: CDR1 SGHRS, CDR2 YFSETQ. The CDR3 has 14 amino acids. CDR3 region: CASGFYGEEETQYF. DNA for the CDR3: TGCGCCAGCGGCTTCTATGGGGAGGAGGAGACCCAGTACTTC.

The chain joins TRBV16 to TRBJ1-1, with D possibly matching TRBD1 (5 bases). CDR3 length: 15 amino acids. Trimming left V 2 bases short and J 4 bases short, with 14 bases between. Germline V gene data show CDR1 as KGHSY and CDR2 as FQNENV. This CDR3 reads CASSQARGIGTEAFF. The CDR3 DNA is TGTGCCAGCAGCCAAGCGAGGGGTATCGGCACTGAAGCTTTCTTT.

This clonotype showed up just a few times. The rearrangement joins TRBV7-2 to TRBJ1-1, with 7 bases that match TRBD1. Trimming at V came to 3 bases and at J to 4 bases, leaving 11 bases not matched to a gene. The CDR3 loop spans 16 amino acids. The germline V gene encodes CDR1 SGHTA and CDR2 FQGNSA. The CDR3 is CASSFPTGLTSTEAFF. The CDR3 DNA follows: TGTGCCAGCAGCTTCCCGACAGGGCTTACCAGCACTGAAGCTTTCTTT.

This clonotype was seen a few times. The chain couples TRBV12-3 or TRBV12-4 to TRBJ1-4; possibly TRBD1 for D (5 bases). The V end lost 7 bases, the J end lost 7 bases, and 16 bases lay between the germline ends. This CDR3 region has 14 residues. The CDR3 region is CASTRGPRGEKLFF. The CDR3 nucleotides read TGTGCCAGCACCAGAGGGCCGAGGGGTGAAAAACTGTTTTTT.

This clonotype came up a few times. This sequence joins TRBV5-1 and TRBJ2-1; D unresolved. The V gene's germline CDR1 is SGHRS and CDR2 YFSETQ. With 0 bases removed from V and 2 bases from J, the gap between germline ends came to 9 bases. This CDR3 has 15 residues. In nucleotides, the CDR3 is TGCGCCAGCAGCTTGGCCGTAATAACCTACAATGAGCAGTTCTTC. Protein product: CASSLAVITYNEQFF.

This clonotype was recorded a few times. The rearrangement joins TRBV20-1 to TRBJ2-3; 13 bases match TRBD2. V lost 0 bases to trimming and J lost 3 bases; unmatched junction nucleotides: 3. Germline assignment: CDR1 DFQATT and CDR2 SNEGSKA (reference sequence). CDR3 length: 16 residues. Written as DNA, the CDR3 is TGCAGTGCTAGAGATGGGACTAGCGGGGTGACAGATACGCAGTATTTT. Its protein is CSARDGTSGVTDTQYF.

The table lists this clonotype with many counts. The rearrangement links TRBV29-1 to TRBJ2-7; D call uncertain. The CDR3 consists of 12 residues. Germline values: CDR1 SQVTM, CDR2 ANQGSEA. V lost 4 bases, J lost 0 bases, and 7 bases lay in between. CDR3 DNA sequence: TGCAGCGTTGTGGCCGACTCCTACGAGCAGTACTTC. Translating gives CSVVADSYEQYF.

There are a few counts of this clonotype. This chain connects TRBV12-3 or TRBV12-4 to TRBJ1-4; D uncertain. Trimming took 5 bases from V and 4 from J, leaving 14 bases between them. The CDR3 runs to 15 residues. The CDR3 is CASSLPTPDNEKLFF. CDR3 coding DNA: TGTGCCAGCAGTCTCCCGACACCGGATAATGAAAAACTGTTTTTT.

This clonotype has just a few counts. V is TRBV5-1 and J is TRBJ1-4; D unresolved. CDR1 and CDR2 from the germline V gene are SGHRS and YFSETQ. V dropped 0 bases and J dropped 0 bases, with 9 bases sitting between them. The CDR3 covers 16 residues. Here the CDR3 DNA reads TGCGCCAGCAGCTTGGGGGGAGCCGCAACTAATGAAAAACTGTTTTTT. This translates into CASSLGGAATNEKLFF.